Listed here are 29 T cell receptor beta chains from one sample, sequenced in a study of early T cells in non-severe SARS-CoV-2 infection. TCRdb called the 5' RACE reads again in MiXCR, with one record for every CDR3 protein. The sample carries 29,000 or so distinct CDR3 sequences, under 10% recorded once. The specimen sequenced was whole blood. All receptors derive from an adult who was a healthcare worker with PCR-confirmed SARS-CoV-2 infection or an uninfected control (not recorded which).

In this sample, this clonotype turned up many times. The chain uses TRBV7-2 and TRBJ2-7, with 7 bases fitting TRBD1. V shed 7 bases, J shed 1 base, and the junction held 4 bases outside the gene matches. Per the germline V gene, CDR1 is SGHTA and CDR2 is FQGNSA. The CDR3 sequence is 13 residues long. The DNA of the CDR3 is TGTGCCAGCATAGGGACAGCTTCCTACGAGCAGTACTTC. This encodes CASIGTASYEQYF.

This clonotype has a handful of counts. The V gene is TRBV18, the J gene TRBJ2-5; tentative D call: TRBD2 (6 bases). The CDR3 length is 14 residues. The germline CDR1 and CDR2 sequences are KGHSH and LQKENI. V was pared by 8 bases and J by 1 base, with 14 bases between. CDR3 sequence: CASRGNEGQETQYF. CDR3 DNA sequence: TGTGCCAGCCGGGGGAACGAAGGCCAAGAGACCCAGTACTTC.

Many counts were recorded for this clonotype. The CDR3 coding sequence is TGTGCTAGTTCTCGAAGTCCGATCTACGAGCAGTACTTC. It is translated as CASSRSPIYEQYF. V usage is TRBV12-5 and J usage is TRBJ2-7; D unresolved. CDR3 length equals 13 residues. The germline CDR1 and CDR2 sequences are LGHNT and FRNRAP. V lost 8 bases and J lost 3, with 14 bases in between.

There are many counts of this clonotype. The V call is TRBV20-1, the J call TRBJ2-1; TRBD2 matches at 9 bases. CDR3 length equals 18 residues. The germline V gene has CDR1 DFQATT and CDR2 SNEGSKA (reference sequence). J lost 4 bases, V lost 1 base, and 14 bases had no gene match. The CDR3 reads CSARGGGAEVVSYNEQFF. Written as DNA, the CDR3 is TGCAGTGCTAGAGGCGGGGGGGCGGAAGTTGTGTCGTACAATGAGCAGTTCTTC.

In this sample, this clonotype turned up many times. This chain connects TRBV6-2 or TRBV6-3 to TRBJ2-5; D is uncertain. The V end was cut by 0 bases, the J end by 4 bases, with 3 bases between. Per germline, CDR1 MNHEY and CDR2 SVGEGT. The CDR3 has 12 amino acids. CDR3 loop: CASSYSGETQYF. For the CDR3, the DNA is TGTGCCAGCAGTTACTCGGGAGAGACCCAGTACTTC.

This clonotype was seen at least ten times. This chain joins TRBV14 and TRBJ1-1, with D unresolved. The germline V gene encodes CDR1 SGHDN and CDR2 FVKESK. V was cut by 5 bases and J by 7 bases, with 11 bases left in between. The CDR3 runs to 12 residues. For the CDR3, the DNA is TGTGCCAGCAGCTCTGAAGCGGGTGAAGCTTTCTTT. The encoded protein is CASSSEAGEAFF.

This clonotype is judged medium-sized (0.01 to 0.1%). V and J are TRBV11-2 and TRBJ2-5; the D gene could be TRBD1 or TRBD2 (5 bases each). Germline V CDR1 and CDR2: SGHAT, FQNNGV. The length of the CDR3 is 13 residues. V lost 4 bases and J 7 bases, leaving 13 bases between the germline ends. CDR3: CASSSQGEGTQYF. The DNA for the CDR3 is TGTGCCAGCAGCTCTCAGGGAGAGGGGACCCAGTACTTC.

This clonotype was observed a handful of times. V usage is TRBV5-1 and J usage is TRBJ1-2; the D gene is possibly TRBD1 (5 bases). This CDR3 spans 18 amino acids. The germline CDR1 and CDR2 sequences are SGHRS and YFSETQ. V was shortened by 1 base and J by 2 bases, with 21 bases between the two germline ends. The CDR3 sequence: CASSLRSLAGTGNYGYTF. As DNA, the CDR3 is TGCGCCAGCAGCTTGCGGTCGCTCGCAGGGACGGGGAACTATGGCTACACCTTC.

CDR3 amino acids: CASTFGLNYEQYF. The CDR3 DNA reads TGTGCCAGCACCTTCGGGTTAAACTACGAGCAGTACTTC. The chain employs TRBV12-3 or TRBV12-4 and TRBJ2-7; D gene uncertain. With 7 bases removed from V and 3 bases from J, the gap between germline ends came to 13 bases. The CDR3 length is 13 residues.

This clonotype was seen at least ten times. The rearrangement uses TRBV6-1 and TRBJ1-1, with a tentative D call TRBD1 (5 bases). This CDR3 contains 14 residues. The germline V gene encodes CDR1 MNHNS and CDR2 SASEGT. Trimming left V 5 bases short and J 7 bases short, with 17 bases between. CDR3 DNA sequence: TGTGCCAGCAGTCGGGCAGCGGCGAGGGGTGAAGCTTTCTTT. Translated: CASSRAAARGEAFF.

This clonotype was recorded at least ten times. The chain's CDR3 is CASSYSAETTDTQYF. DNA of the CDR3: TGTGCCAGCAGTTACTCGGCCGAGACCACAGATACGCAGTATTTT. V and J are TRBV6-6 and TRBJ2-3; D is unclear. The CDR3 contains 15 residues. The germline CDR1 and CDR2 sequences are MNHNY and SVGAGI (reference sequence). Trimming left V 0 bases short and J 2 bases short, with 9 bases between.

There are many counts of this clonotype. The chain joins TRBV7-8 to TRBJ1-5, with TRBD1 as a possible D gene (5 bases). Trimming took 1 base from V and 7 from J, leaving 17 bases between them. Germline values: CDR1 SGHVS, CDR2 FQNEAQ. The CDR3 extends over 16 amino acids. In DNA, the CDR3 is TGTGCCAGCAGCTTAGTCGTAGGGCAGGGTCACCAGCCCCAGCATTTT. Protein sequence: CASSLVVGQGHQPQHF. Full variable domain (outside the CDR3, taken from reference TRBV7-8 and TRBJ1-5): GAGVSQSPRYKVAKRGQDVALRCDPISGHVSLFWYQQALGQGPEFLTYFQNEAQLDKSGLPSDRFFAERPEGSVSTLKIQRTQQEDSAVYLCASSLVVGQGHQPQHFGDGTRLSIL.

The chain employs TRBV11-2 and TRBJ2-5; the match to TRBD1 covers 7 bases. Trimming at V came to 5 bases and at J to 2 bases, leaving 8 bases not matched to a gene. The CDR3 loop spans 15 amino acids. Germline loops: CDR1 SGHAT, CDR2 FQNNGV. The CDR3 region is CASSPGPDRQETQYF. The CDR3 DNA sequence: TGTGCCAGCAGCCCCGGCCCGGACAGGCAAGAGACCCAGTACTTC.

In DNA, the CDR3 is TGTGCCAGCAGCCCCTACGGGGGAACAGATACGCAGTATTTT. Encoded protein: CASSPYGGTDTQYF. The chain has TRBV14 and TRBJ2-3; a weak D match, TRBD2 (6 bases). In germline, CDR1 is SGHDN, CDR2 FVKESK. The CDR3 has 14 amino acids. V shed 4 bases and J shed 3 bases, with 11 bases lying between them. Combining the CDR3 with reference TRBV14 and TRBJ2-3 gives the whole variable domain EAGVTQFPSHSVIEKGQTVTLRCDPISGHDNLYWYRRVMGKEIKFLLHFVKESKQDESGMPNNRFLAERTGGTYSTLKVQPAELEDSGVYFCASSPYGGTDTQYFGPGTRLTVL.

This clonotype was detected ten times or more. Written as DNA, the CDR3 is TGCAGCGTTGTGTGGGGACAAGGCTATGGCTACACCTTC. It translates to CSVVWGQGYGYTF. This chain uses TRBV29-1 with TRBJ1-2; D may be TRBD1 (6 bases). The V and J ends lost 4 bases and 4 bases respectively, with 13 bases between them. The CDR3 is 13 residues long. Germline-derived CDR1 and CDR2 are SQVTM and ANQGSEA. Drawing the rest from reference TRBV29-1 and TRBJ1-2, the complete variable domain is SAVISQKPSRDICQRGTSLTIQCQVDSQVTMMFWYRQQPGQSLTLIATANQGSEATYESGFVIDKFPISRPNLTFSTLTVSNMSPEDSSIYLCSVVWGQGYGYTFGSGTRLTVV.

This clonotype was recorded a few times. The chain uses TRBV5-4 and TRBJ1-2, with TRBD1 identical over 9 bases. V gave up 0 bases and J gave up 7 bases; unmatched junction bases: 4. The length of the CDR3 is 14 residues. Germline CDR1 SGHNT, CDR2 YYREEE (reference sequence). The CDR3 spells CASSLGDREAGYTF. The CDR3 DNA reads as TGTGCCAGCAGCTTGGGGGACAGGGAGGCTGGCTACACCTTC.

This clonotype appeared a few times. This chain connects TRBV20-1 to TRBJ1-1; D remains ambiguous. The V end was cut by 3 bases, the J end by 4 bases, with 6 bases between. CDR1 is DFQATT, CDR2 SNEGSKA, per germline (reference sequence). The CDR3 totals 11 residues. The chain's CDR3 is CSASGSTEAFF. In DNA, the CDR3 is TGCAGTGCTAGCGGGAGCACTGAAGCTTTCTTT.

This clonotype appeared many times. The chain carries TRBV3-1 and TRBJ2-1; 8 bases agree with TRBD2. The CDR3 runs to 16 residues. Germline-derived CDR1 and CDR2 are LGHDT and YNNKEL (reference sequence). Unmatched junction bases numbered 6, after V lost 3 bases and J lost 2 bases. CDR3: CASSHLLSGAYNEQFF. The CDR3 DNA reads TGTGCCAGCAGCCATCTACTTAGCGGGGCCTACAATGAGCAGTTCTTC.

This clonotype appeared many times. The genes are TRBV10-3 and TRBJ2-7; D is ambiguous. Germline CDR1 is ENHRY and CDR2 is SYGVKD. CDR3 length: 11 residues. V lost 0 bases and J lost 6, with 3 bases in between. As DNA, the CDR3 is TGTGCCATCAGTGAGTCGGGCGAGCAGTACTTC. This encodes CAISESGEQYF.

This clonotype was detected a few times. V is TRBV3-1 and J is TRBJ1-2; D gene unclear. Germline CDR1 and CDR2: LGHDT and YNNKEL (reference sequence). Trimming shortened V by 0 bases and J by 6 bases, and 8 bases separated the two germline ends. This CDR3 has 13 amino acids. CDR3 nucleotide sequence: TGTGCCAGCAGCCAAGATATTGGGGATGGCTACACCTTC. This encodes CASSQDIGDGYTF.

V and J are TRBV7-9 and TRBJ2-1; 10 nucleotides match TRBD2. There are 15 residues in the CDR3. Germline V lookup: CDR1 SEHNR, CDR2 FQNEAQ (reference sequence). The V gene end was trimmed by 4 bases and the J gene end by 7 bases; junction bases not matched to a gene: 7. CDR3 residues: CASSSSGGAWNEQFF. CDR3 coding DNA: TGTGCCAGCAGCTCCAGCGGGGGGGCCTGGAATGAGCAGTTCTTC.

This clonotype was recorded many times. The rearrangement joins TRBV19 to TRBJ2-7; TRBD1 matches 7 bases. CDR3 length: 15 amino acids. V was clipped by 5 bases and J by 1 base; unmatched bases: 8. Germline-derived CDR1 and CDR2 are LNHDA and SQIVND (reference sequence). Here the CDR3 reads CASSLNRDRSYEQYF. The CDR3 DNA reads TGTGCCAGTAGTCTAAACCGGGACAGATCCTACGAGCAGTACTTC.

This clonotype was recorded many times. The V gene is TRBV11-2, the J gene TRBJ1-2; a weak D match, TRBD1 (5 bases). Germline V gene data show CDR1 as SGHAT and CDR2 as FQNNGV. The V and J ends lost 5 bases and 0 bases respectively, with 13 bases between them. CDR3 size: 15 residues. CDR3 sequence: CASSQGDSTNYGYTF. CDR3 nucleotides: TGTGCCAGCAGCCAGGGCGACAGTACTAACTATGGCTACACCTTC.

This clonotype has ten or more counts. The V and J genes are TRBV24-1 and TRBJ2-7; D remains unclear. The CDR3 runs to 12 residues. V was pared by 5 bases and J by 4 bases, with 8 bases between. CDR1 KGHDR and CDR2 SFDVKD come from the germline V gene. Written as DNA, the CDR3 is TGTGCCACCAGTGTAGAAGGTTACGAGCAGTACTTC. It is translated as CATSVEGYEQYF.

This clonotype was found once. A read error is possible here, since a much larger clone lies one base away. The V gene is TRBV7-2, the J gene TRBJ2-7; D remains unclear. Germline V gives CDR1 SGHTA, CDR2 FQGNSA. The CDR3 has 12 amino acids. The CDR3 sequence: CAGSPGAYEQYF. The CDR3 nucleotides read TGTGCCGGCAGCCCTGGAGCTTACGAGCAGTACTTC.

This clonotype was counted many times. The chain employs TRBV18 and TRBJ1-1, with no clear D. Germline CDR1 and CDR2: KGHSH and LQKENI. Trimming stripped 3 bases from V and 5 bases from J, with 13 bases between. CDR3 length: 14 amino acids. CDR3 coding DNA: TGTGCCAGCTCACCGACGGCAGGTCTTACTGAAGCTTTCTTT. Its translation is CASSPTAGLTEAFF.

As DNA, the CDR3 is TGTGCCAGCAGCTCTTGGTCGACGAAAGGGAATGAGCAGTTCTTC. Protein: CASSSWSTKGNEQFF. The chain uses TRBV7-9 and TRBJ2-1; D is unclear. The CDR3 has 15 amino acids. Germline assignment: CDR1 SEHNR and CDR2 FQNEAQ (reference sequence). V was pared by 4 bases and J by 7 bases, with 17 bases between.

This clonotype was observed many times. The rearrangement uses TRBV5-4 and TRBJ1-3, with D possibly matching TRBD1 (5 bases). This CDR3 has 14 residues. V was cut by 0 bases and J by 2 bases, with 6 bases left in between. Per the germline V gene, CDR1 is SGHNT and CDR2 is YYREEE (reference sequence). This CDR3 is CASSLGGAGNTIYF. CDR3 nucleotide sequence: TGTGCCAGCAGCTTGGGGGGCGCTGGAAACACCATATATTTT.

The rearrangement uses TRBV5-1 and TRBJ2-2; D tentatively fits TRBD1 or TRBD2 (6 bases each). Germline loops: CDR1 SGHRS, CDR2 YFSETQ. V gave up 4 bases and J gave up 0 bases, with 13 bases separating them. The CDR3 extends over 16 amino acids. In DNA form, the CDR3 reads TGCGCCAGCAGCCCAAACGGGGGCTCGAACACCGGGGAGCTGTTTTTT. Protein: CASSPNGGSNTGELFF. Combining the CDR3 with reference TRBV5-1 and TRBJ2-2 gives the whole variable domain KAGVTQTPRYLIKTRGQQVTLSCSPISGHRSVSWYQQTPGQGLQFLFEYFSETQRNKGNFPGRFSGRQFSNSRSEMNVSTLELGDSALYLCASSPNGGSNTGELFFGEGSRLTVL.